Given below is one T cell receptor beta chain in context. No antigen is known for it. The CDR3 covers 10 residues. Germline V lookup: CDR1 SEHNR, CDR2 FQNEAQ (reference sequence). Trimming pared 6 bases from V and 7 bases from J, leaving 6 bases between. This sample was taken from a study of T-cell memory formation after mild COVID-19. 5'RACE with constant-segment primers built TCRalpha and TCRbeta cDNA libraries with UMIs. TCRdb redid the calling of the 5' RACE reads with MiXCR, one entry per CDR3 protein. The table records under 450,000 distinct CDR3 sequences, around 22% of them present only once. Regarding the study as a whole: There were some responding clones in pre-infection memory, which suggested that cross-reactive memory had joined. Contracting CD4+ clones sat mainly in CM and EM; CD8+ in EMRA.

The TCR sequence derives from an adult woman who had mild COVID-19 (a few samples of this study predate the infection). Cell type and time point are not known. This sequence joins TRBV7-9 and TRBJ1-2; D is undetermined. The material sequenced was PBMCs or a T cell subset sorted from them (not recorded which). The CDR3 DNA is TGTGCCAGCAGTCAAGGTGGCTACACCTTC. This encodes CASSQGGYTF. Together with reference TRBV7-9 and TRBJ1-2, the CDR3 gives the full variable domain: DTGVSQNPRHKITKRGQNVTFRCDPISEHNRLYWYRQTLGQGPEFLTYFQNEAQLEKSRLLSDRFSAERPKGSFSTLEIQRTEQGDSAMYLCASSQGGYTFGSGTRLTVV.